This entry is about one T cell receptor (beta chain). Its antigen target is currently unknown. No base quality values were provided; no much bigger clone lies one nucleotide off. This specimen comes from a study of T cell changes during pregnancy in multiple sclerosis (dated 2019 in TCRdb). Regarding the complete study: Changes in the T cell repertoire over the course of pregnancy were examined in this study in women with multiple sclerosis.

The library was obtained by the immunoSEQ multiplex PCR assay. TCRdb stores this immuneACCESS table with in-frame sequences only. Part of the clones is absent; in the studies checked, under half of the shortfall reflects unresolved V genes, and no reason is known for the rest. In this sample the table shows about 38,000 clones, more than 85% of which occur a single time. The top ten clonotypes cover 5.5% of the sample. Looking up the germline V gene yields CDR1 SGHVS and CDR2 FQNEAQ. V has 5 bases trimmed and J has 6 bases trimmed; junction bases matching no gene number 4. There are 12 amino acids in the CDR3, from cysteine to phenylalanine inclusive. Only CDR3 DNA is held: 36 bases, read in frame from base 1.

Recombination connected TRBV7-8 to TRBJ2-7; 7 central nucleotides agree with TRBD2. The origin of this receptor is a female donor with multiple sclerosis, enrolled in a pregnancy study. Sequenced material: CD8+ T cells from peripheral blood mononuclear cells, taken in the third trimester of pregnancy. The CDR3 region reads CASSRTSPEQYF. At the DNA level, the sequence is TGTGCCAGCAGCCGGACTAGTCCCGAGCAGTACTTC. The CDR3, completed at both ends by the reference TRBV7-8 and TRBJ2-7 genes, gives the full variable domain GAGVSQSPRYKVAKRGQDVALRCDPISGHVSLFWYQQALGQGPEFLTYFQNEAQLDKSGLPSDRFFAERPEGSVSTLKIQRTQQEDSAVYLCASSRTSPEQYFGPGTRLTVT.